This entry concerns a single TCR beta chain. Its specificity is not known. This sample stems from a study of post-analysis software for immune sequencing data. Findings of the study overall: Samples prepared in the same batch strongly co-clustered by F measure. Patients used a few TRBV segments, including TRBV5-6, TRBV5-1 and TRBV20-1, more often than controls.

The TCR beta cDNA libraries carried unique molecular identifiers. TCRdb passed the PCR reads through MiXCR, listing each CDR3 protein once. The table has 160,000 or so distinct CDR3 sequences, around 36% seen once. The CDR3 is 17 amino acids. Germline-derived CDR1 and CDR2 are MDHEN and SYDVKM. Sequenced material: blood, taken after autologous hematopoietic stem cell transplantation. The TCR was taken from a girl aged 10-17 years with multiple sclerosis. The chain couples TRBV28 to TRBJ2-4; TRBD2 agrees at 8 bases. The better agreement between TRBJ2-7 and the DNA end casts doubt on the J call. The CDR3 coding sequence is TGTGCCAGCAAGCCCCCTGGACGGGGGGGCGCTACCTACGAGCAGTACTTC. It specifies CASKPPGRGGATYEQYF.